This TCR beta chain was obtained from a study of cytomegalovirus exposure and HLA in healthy donors. The PCR used 60 Vbeta and 13 Jbeta primers. Libraries were prepared by immunoSEQ multiplex PCR; TCRdb keeps only in-frame clonotypes and omits some of them. The data hold roughly 120,000 clones, with around 81% observed a single time. Germline CDR1 SGHAT, CDR2 FQNNGV. Deletions cut 5 bases from V and 2 bases from J, with 15 bases between. This CDR3 is 15 amino acids long. This TCR came from a woman between 40 and 50 years old in good health and CMV-seronegative. The sequenced sample consisted of PBMCs. The chain carries TRBV11-2 and TRBJ2-5; D is undetermined. Here the CDR3 DNA reads TGTGCCAGCAGCAGGAGCGCTTCAACACAAGAGACCCAGTACTTC. Amino acid sequence: CASSRSASTQETQYF.